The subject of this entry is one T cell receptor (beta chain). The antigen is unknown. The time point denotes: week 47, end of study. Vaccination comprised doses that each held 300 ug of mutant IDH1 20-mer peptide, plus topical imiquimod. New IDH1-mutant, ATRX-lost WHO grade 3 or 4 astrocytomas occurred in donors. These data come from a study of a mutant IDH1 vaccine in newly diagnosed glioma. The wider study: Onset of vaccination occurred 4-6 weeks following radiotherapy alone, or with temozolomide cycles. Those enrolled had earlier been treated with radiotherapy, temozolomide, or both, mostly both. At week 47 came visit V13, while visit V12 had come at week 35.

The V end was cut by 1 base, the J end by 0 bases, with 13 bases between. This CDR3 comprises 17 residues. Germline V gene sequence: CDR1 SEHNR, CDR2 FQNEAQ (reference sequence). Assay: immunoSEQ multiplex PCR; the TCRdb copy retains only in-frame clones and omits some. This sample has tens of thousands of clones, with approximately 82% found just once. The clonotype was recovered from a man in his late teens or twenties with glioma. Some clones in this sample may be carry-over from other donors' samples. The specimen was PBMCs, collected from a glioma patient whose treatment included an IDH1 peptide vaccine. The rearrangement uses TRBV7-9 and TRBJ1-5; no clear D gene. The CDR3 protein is CASSLGYRNYSNQPQHF. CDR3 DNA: TGTGCCAGCAGCTTAGGTTACAGAAACTATAGCAATCAGCCCCAGCATTTT.